A single sample is the source of the 20 T cell receptor beta chains below, sequenced in a study of T cells in tuberculosis listed by TCRdb under 2018. To prepare the library, the immunoSEQ multiplex PCR assay was applied. TCRdb retrieved this table from immuneACCESS and kept in-frame rearrangements only. Not all clones are present; in checked studies, unresolved V genes account for under half, and no reason is known for the remainder. Recorded for this sample are about 24,000 clones; about 95% of them occurred a single time. The top ten clones comprise 9.4% of the sample. The specimen sequenced was PBMCs. The source is a donor between 10 and 35 years old with latent tuberculosis or without tuberculosis infection.

The rearrangement joins TRBV7-8 to TRBJ1-3; 9 nucleotides line up with TRBD1. The CDR3 totals 18 residues. J was trimmed by 3 bases and V by 0 bases; bases with no gene match: 9. Germline V gives CDR1 SGHVS, CDR2 FQNEAQ. The CDR3 DNA sequence: TGTGCCAGCAGCTTAGCGGGGCCACAGGGGGCTGTTGGAAACACCATATATTTT. Translation gives CASSLAGPQGAVGNTIYF.

The chain is built from TRBV9 and TRBJ2-5, with TRBD2 as a possible D gene (6 bases). Trimming removed 5 bases at V and 1 base at J, with 15 bases between. There are 15 residues in the CDR3. Germline V gives CDR1 SGDLS, CDR2 YYNGEE. Here the CDR3 DNA reads TGTGCCAGCAGTTATTCCGGGACTTCCCAAGAGACCCAGTACTTC. As protein: CASSYSGTSQETQYF.

The chain combines TRBV30 with TRBJ1-1; 7 positions agree with TRBD1. Germline V gene data show CDR1 as GTSNPN and CDR2 as SVGIG (reference sequence). This CDR3 is built from 15 residues. The V and J ends lost 8 bases and 3 bases, in that order; junction bases with no gene match: 15. This chain's CDR3 is CAQCIRGQADTEAFF. CDR3 DNA: TGTGCCCAGTGTATCCGAGGACAGGCGGACACTGAAGCTTTCTTT.

V and J are TRBV4-1 and TRBJ1-1; 10 nucleotides match TRBD1. The CDR3 has 16 amino acids. V shed 7 bases and J 0 bases; nucleotides not matched to a gene: 8. Germline V gives CDR1 MGHRA, CDR2 YSYEKL. The CDR3 here is CASNVGQGVMNTEAFF. In nucleotides, the CDR3 is TGCGCCAGCAACGTTGGACAGGGGGTAATGAACACTGAAGCTTTCTTT.

The V and J genes are TRBV5-1 and TRBJ2-7; the D gene is possibly TRBD2 (7 bases). Trimming cost V 2 bases and J 7 bases, with 19 bases left between them. Germline assignment: CDR1 SGHRS and CDR2 YFSETQ. The CDR3 totals 15 residues. In DNA, the CDR3 is TGCGCCAGCAGCTTTGGGCCCAGGGAGGGGGAAGAGCAGTACTTC. The encoded protein is CASSFGPREGEEQYF. Full variable domain (missing parts from reference TRBV5-1 and TRBJ2-7): KAGVTQTPRYLIKTRGQQVTLSCSPISGHRSVSWYQQTPGQGLQFLFEYFSETQRNKGNFPGRFSGRQFSNSRSEMNVSTLELGDSALYLCASSFGPREGEEQYFGPGTRLTVT.

The rearrangement links TRBV30 to TRBJ1-3; no clear D. This CDR3 has 11 residues. V lost 2 bases to trimming and J lost 4 bases, with 3 bases between them. Germline V gives CDR1 GTSNPN, CDR2 SVGIG (reference sequence). CDR3: CAWSPGNTIYF. The CDR3 region has the DNA TGTGCCTGGAGTCCAGGAAACACCATATATTTT.

The chain links TRBV7-6 to TRBJ1-1, with a weak D call TRBD1 (5 bases). CDR3 length equals 13 residues. V dropped 4 bases and J dropped 1 base, with 7 bases sitting between them. Germline V gene sequence: CDR1 SGHVS, CDR2 FNYEAQ. The CDR3 region is CASSYRGNTEAFF. CDR3 sequence (DNA): TGTGCCAGCAGCTATAGGGGGAACACTGAAGCTTTCTTT.

The chain employs TRBV11-2 and TRBJ2-5; 10 bases map to TRBD2. There are 15 residues in the CDR3. J was trimmed by 5 bases and V by 5 bases; bases with no gene match: 8. The germline V gene has CDR1 SGHAT and CDR2 FQNNGV. CDR3 nucleotide sequence: TGTGCCAGCAGCACAACCGGGACTAGCGACGAGACCCAGTACTTC. It codes for CASSTTGTSDETQYF.

The chain couples TRBV7-2 to TRBJ2-7; TRBD1 matches at 12 bases. CDR1 SGHTA and CDR2 FQGNSA come from the germline V gene. Trimming removed 5 bases from V and 7 bases from J; junction bases left unmatched: 12. The CDR3 has 16 amino acids. CDR3 bases: TGTGCCAGCAGCGCGTTGCCGGGACAGGGGGCAGGGGAGCAGTACTTC. Translation gives CASSALPGQGAGEQYF.

The rearrangement uses TRBV29-1 and TRBJ2-1, with 7 bases that match TRBD1. There are 13 residues in the CDR3. Losses at the gene ends were 8 bases for V and 12 bases for J; bases not matched to a gene: 16. Germline V gene data show CDR1 as SQVTM and CDR2 as ANQGSEA. The chain's CDR3 is CSTTGTEGRRQFF. The CDR3 region has the DNA TGCAGCACAACCGGGACAGAGGGACGTAGGCAGTTCTTC.

The table lists this clone with a count of one. V and J are TRBV6-1 and TRBJ1-3, with D hard to call. Germline V lookup: CDR1 MNHNS, CDR2 SASEGT. With 5 bases removed from V and 2 bases from J, the gap between germline ends came to 10 bases. The CDR3 is 14 residues long. CDR3: CASSRDPAGNTIYF. The CDR3, as DNA: TGTGCCAGCAGTCGGGATCCGGCTGGAAACACCATATATTTT.

This chain's CDR3 is CASSPRGTSRDYSTDTQYF. The DNA of the CDR3 is TGTGCCAGCAGCCCACGAGGGACTAGCAGAGATTATAGCACAGATACGCAGTATTTT. This chain links TRBV9 with TRBJ2-3; 9 bases are a match to TRBD2. V was pared by 4 bases and J by 0 bases, with 15 bases of the junction left unmatched. Germline-derived CDR1 and CDR2 are SGDLS and YYNGEE. The length of the CDR3 is 19 residues.

This chain connects TRBV9 to TRBJ2-1, with a tentative D call TRBD2 (7 bases). The CDR3 is 16 residues long. The ends were cut back, 4 bases at V and 7 bases at J, with 21 bases in the middle. CDR1 is SGDLS, CDR2 YYNGEE, per germline. CDR3 DNA sequence: TGTGCCAGCAGCCCGGTGGGGGGGCCAATCGGGAATGAGCAGTTCTTC. Amino acids: CASSPVGGPIGNEQFF. Supplemented by reference TRBV9 and TRBJ2-1, the full variable domain reads DSGVTQTPKHLITATGQRVTLRCSPRSGDLSVYWYQQSLDQGLQFLIQYYNGEERAKGNILERFSAQQFPDLHSELNLSSLELGDSALYFCASSPVGGPIGNEQFFGPGTRLTVL.

Only one count was recorded for this clone. The V and J genes are TRBV13 and TRBJ1-1; D is unclear. Trimming took 8 bases from V and 8 from J, leaving 15 bases between them. Germline lookup yields CDR1 PRHDT and CDR2 FYEKMQ (reference sequence). This CDR3 region has 12 residues. CDR3 amino acids: CASGSGSSEAFF. CDR3 in DNA: TGTGCCAGCGGGTCCGGGTCATCCGAAGCTTTCTTT.

In its sample, this clone was seen once. V is TRBV5-6 and J is TRBJ1-6, with TRBD1 matching over 8 bases. Germline-derived CDR1 and CDR2 are SGHDT and YYEEEE. CDR3 length: 15 residues. V was pared by 3 bases and J by 10 bases, with 9 bases of the junction left unmatched. The CDR3 is CASSYPDRVGSPLHF. CDR3 DNA: TGTGCCAGCAGCTACCCGGACAGGGTGGGATCACCCCTCCACTTT.

This clone came up a few times. The chain employs TRBV25-1 and TRBJ2-2; 8 bases are shared with TRBD1. J lost 1 base, V lost 4 bases, and 5 bases had no gene match. The CDR3 runs to 16 residues. CDR1 MGHDK and CDR2 SYGVNS come from the germline V gene. The CDR3 protein is CASSARTGLNTGELFF. Written as DNA, the CDR3 is TGTGCCAGCAGTGCCCGGACAGGGCTGAACACCGGGGAGCTGTTTTTT.

The V call is TRBV7-9, the J call TRBJ2-2; D not resolved. The CDR3 has 12 residues. Trimming stripped 5 bases from V and 2 bases from J, with 3 bases between. CDR1 is SEHNR and CDR2 is FQNEAQ in the germline V gene (reference sequence). The CDR3 region is CASSLNTGELFF. The CDR3 nucleotides are TGTGCCAGCAGCCTAAACACCGGGGAGCTGTTTTTT.

This rearrangement joins TRBV5-4 to TRBJ1-4, with 7 bases aligning to TRBD1. The V and J ends lost 4 bases and 4 bases, in that order; junction bases with no gene match: 10. This CDR3 is built from 16 residues. Germline-derived CDR1 and CDR2 are SGHNT and YYREEE (reference sequence). CDR3 loop: CASSPFGGQFNEKLFF. CDR3 nucleotides: TGTGCCAGCAGCCCCTTCGGGGGACAGTTTAATGAAAAACTGTTTTTT.

The rearrangement uses TRBV13 and TRBJ1-2; TRBD1 matches 11 bases. CDR3 size: 16 residues. V dropped 3 bases and J dropped 1; count of bases not matched to a gene: 4. The germline gives CDR1 PRHDT, CDR2 FYEKMQ (reference sequence). CDR3 residues: CASSFLGQGVNYGYTF. The CDR3 DNA reads TGTGCCAGCAGCTTTCTGGGACAGGGGGTTAACTATGGCTACACCTTC.

The CDR3 here is CASSLLGRGTEAFF. CDR3 DNA sequence: TGTGCCAGCAGCTTACTAGGCAGGGGGACTGAAGCTTTCTTT. V usage is TRBV7-2 and J usage is TRBJ1-1; 7 positions match TRBD1. The CDR3 spans 14 residues. Germline lookup yields CDR1 SGHTA and CDR2 FQGNSA. V lost 2 bases, J lost 5 bases, and 5 bases stayed unmatched.